The TCR beta chain described here comes from a study of cytomegalovirus exposure and HLA in healthy donors. The study's findings and limits: Testing in vitro showed a few CMV-associated chains specific for CMV antigens. In a later analysis, HLA-associated beta chains showed higher expansion and lower generation probabilities than comparable chains. Productive status was seen about 87% or about 30% of the time for most TCR beta V segments in an earlier analysis.

For this clone: Its antigen remains unidentified.

V lost 2 bases and J lost 2, with 9 bases in between. CDR1 MNHEY and CDR2 SVGAGI come from the germline V gene. There are 15 residues in the CDR3. Primers included in the PCR were 60 Vbeta and 13 Jbeta primers. Method: immunoSEQ multiplex PCR; TCRdb's copy keeps in-frame clones and lacks some. In the table there are fewer than 150,000 clones, over 50% of which are singletons. The sequence was obtained from a human donor in good health. What was sequenced was PBMCs. The chain uses TRBV6-5 and TRBJ1-4; D unclear. The CDR3 bases are TGTGCCAGCAGTTACGCAAGGGAGACTAATGAAAAACTGTTTTTT. It specifies CASSYARETNEKLFF.